What follows are 11 T cell receptor beta chains derived from one specimen sequenced in a study of blood T cell repertoires in COVID-19. The method was immunoSEQ multiplex PCR; TCRdb's version includes in-frame clones alone and lacks a portion of them. The sample lists about 110,000 clones, approximately 80% seen once, with roughly 7% in the top ten. Sequencing was carried out using peripheral blood. The receptors here all came from a woman aged 45-60 years with acute or convalescent COVID-19.

This clone was seen more than once but under ten times. The chain joins TRBV9 to TRBJ2-3; maybe TRBD1 (5 bases). The germline CDR1 and CDR2 sequences are SGDLS and YYNGEE. The CDR3 is 13 residues long. Between the trimmed V and J ends, which lost 3 bases and 4 bases, there was a span of 9 bases. CDR3 in DNA: TGTGCCAGCAGCGCACAGGTGGCAGATACGCAGTATTTT. Translated, it gives CASSAQVADTQYF.

The chain combines TRBV5-1 with TRBJ2-2; D is perhaps TRBD2 (7 bases). V was clipped by 4 bases and J by 0 bases, with 13 bases between them. There are 16 residues in the CDR3. The germline V gene has CDR1 SGHRS and CDR2 YFSETQ. CDR3 protein: CASSKGGGPNTGELFF. The CDR3 DNA reads as TGCGCCAGCAGCAAAGGGGGGGGCCCGAACACCGGGGAGCTGTTTTTT. Using reference TRBV5-1 and TRBJ2-2 for the parts outside the CDR3, the full variable domain is KAGVTQTPRYLIKTRGQQVTLSCSPISGHRSVSWYQQTPGQGLQFLFEYFSETQRNKGNFPGRFSGRQFSNSRSEMNVSTLELGDSALYLCASSKGGGPNTGELFFGEGSRLTVL.

This chain uses TRBV10-3 with TRBJ2-7; 8 bases are shared with TRBD1. V lost 11 bases and J lost 2; bases outside the gene matches: 14. CDR3 length: 15 residues. Looked up from germline, CDR1 is ENHRY and CDR2 is SYGVKD. The DNA of the CDR3 is TGTGCCTCCGGAGCAGGGACAGGTGCTCCCTACGAGCAGTACTTC. Translation: CASGAGTGAPYEQYF.

V usage is TRBV18 and J usage is TRBJ1-1; D is unclear. Germline V gives CDR1 KGHSH, CDR2 LQKENI. The V end was cut by 3 bases, the J end by 1 base, with 6 bases between. The CDR3 extends over 13 amino acids. CDR3 in amino acids: CASSPERNTEAFF. The CDR3, as DNA: TGTGCCAGCTCACCGGAGAGGAACACTGAAGCTTTCTTT.

The rearrangement joins TRBV30 to TRBJ1-2; 10 bases agree with TRBD1. Trimming removed 4 bases from V and 3 bases from J; junction bases left unmatched: 8. Germline assignment: CDR1 GTSNPN and CDR2 SVGIG (reference sequence). The CDR3 covers 15 residues. The CDR3: CAWISGQGVYYGYTF. CDR3 DNA: TGTGCCTGGATCTCTGGACAGGGGGTTTACTATGGCTACACCTTC.

The chain employs TRBV20-1 and TRBJ1-4; 8 bases align to TRBD1. The germline CDR1 and CDR2 sequences are DFQATT and SNEGSKA (reference sequence). The CDR3 totals 13 residues. The V gene end was trimmed by 3 bases and the J gene end by 8 bases; junction bases not matched to a gene: 5. DNA of the CDR3: TGCAGTGCTAGTCAGGGGGCCGCGGAAAAACTGTTTTTT. This sequence encodes CSASQGAAEKLFF.

V usage is TRBV27 and J usage is TRBJ1-1, with unresolved D. Germline CDR1 reads MNHEY; CDR2 reads SMNVEV (reference sequence). Trimming cost V 5 bases and J 5 bases, with 12 bases left between them. The length of the CDR3 is 13 residues. CDR3 amino acids: CASSLGVETEAFF. CDR3 nucleotides: TGTGCCAGCAGTCTCGGCGTGGAGACTGAAGCTTTCTTT.

The chain joins TRBV9 to TRBJ2-1, with a weak D call TRBD1 (6 bases). V gave up 4 bases and J gave up 4 bases, with 9 bases separating them. The V gene's germline CDR1 is SGDLS and CDR2 YYNGEE. The CDR3 contains 13 residues. CDR3 sequence: CASSPGTYNEQFF. CDR3 DNA: TGTGCCAGCAGCCCCGGGACATACAATGAGCAGTTCTTC.

This sequence joins TRBV2 and TRBJ1-2; 10 bases are shared with TRBD1. In germline, CDR1 is SNHLY, CDR2 FYNNEI. This CDR3 region has 17 residues. The V segment lost 5 bases and the J segment 3 bases; nucleotides outside the gene matches: 12. The CDR3 spells CASSHRQGADLDYGYTF. The CDR3 DNA sequence: TGTGCCAGCAGTCACAGACAGGGGGCAGATCTGGACTATGGCTACACCTTC.

The chain links TRBV10-3 to TRBJ1-1; 7 positions agree with TRBD1. Per germline, CDR1 ENHRY and CDR2 SYGVKD. This CDR3 is built from 12 residues. Trimming removed 9 bases from V and 1 base from J; junction bases left unmatched: 2. The CDR3 protein is CAMGTENTEAFF. The CDR3 DNA reads as TGTGCCATGGGGACAGAGAACACTGAAGCTTTCTTT.

The chain joins TRBV9 to TRBJ2-1, with a weak D call TRBD1 (6 bases). The CDR3 length is 15 residues. The germline V gene has CDR1 SGDLS and CDR2 YYNGEE. Trimming took 4 bases from V and 2 from J, leaving 13 bases between them. CDR3 residues: CASSPGEGAYNEQFF. As DNA, the CDR3 is TGTGCCAGCAGCCCCGGAGAGGGGGCCTACAATGAGCAGTTCTTC.